This T cell receptor (beta chain) was captured in a study of blood T cell repertoires in COVID-19 (dated by TCRdb to the early 2020s). In the study overall: Collaborator samples came from the United States, Italy and Spain and covered acute and convalescent phases of COVID-19. A de-identified subject ID, COVID-19 status, age in years and sex were almost always included in the sample metadata. The samples were drawn from two sources: the first 160 participants of the ongoing ImmuneRACE study, and 950 to 1,500 subjects contributed by 6 global collaborators. A freely available public database, intended as a resource for researchers studying the immune response to SARS-CoV-2, is where the repertoires were released. The prospective study material was composed of cDNA or gDNA derived from T cells, B-cell-depleted T cells, or PBMCs. Deeply sampled blood TCRbeta repertoires from subjects exposed to, actively infected with, or recovered from COVID-19 were included in the dataset. Where HLA class I and class II types were available, the types were taken from metadata supplied by the sample provider, not from assay-based typing. The paper's findings and limits, for the study overall: Clinical and demographic metadata were provided uncurated, with the amount varying by source and participant.

Points on this clone: Its antigen has not been determined. No much larger clone exists at a distance of one base, and base qualities are not known.

Collaborating institutions collected whole blood in K2EDTA tubes following their own protocols. For TCRbeta analysis, collaborators shipped samples in one of three forms: frozen whole blood, isolated PBMCs, or DNA extracted from either of those sample types. TCRbeta CDR3 regions were amplified from genomic DNA by means of the immunoSEQ Assay, a bias-controlled multiplex PCR. The paper's processing steps were these. Nucleated cell counts per sample were estimated from amplification of reference gene primers within the assay. To quantify the absolute abundance of each unique TCRbeta CDR3 rearrangement, sequence reads were collapsed and filtered. For each sample, productive Simpson clonality was calculated as the square root of Simpson's diversity index over productive rearrangements. TCRdb's version of the immuneACCESS table is confined to in-frame rearrangements and falls short of the full clone set. An unresolved V gene accounts for under half of the shortfall where checked; the remainder is of unknown origin. The V and J calls and the clone size are those of that table, but D and trimming were determined from the DNA. This sample holds about 100,000 clones; approximately 86% were observed only once. Over 1.5% of the sample belongs to the ten largest clones.

The CDR3 covers 14 residues, taking in both the cysteine and the phenylalanine. Only the CDR3 DNA stays, 42 bases, in frame from base 1. The germline V gene specifies SGHAT as CDR1 and FQNNGV as CDR2. Trimming takes 1 base off V and 4 bases off J; junction bases not matched to a gene: 1. The receptor chain draws on TRBV11-2 and TRBJ2-7; 10 bases in the junction line up with TRBD1. The clonotype was recovered from a man older than 75 with acute or convalescent COVID-19. The sequenced sample was peripheral blood. The nucleotides read TGTGCCAGCAGCTTAGGACAGGGGGCGTACGAGCAGTACTTC. Translated, it reads CASSLGQGAYEQYF.